Each of the 2 T cell receptor beta chains below was sequenced from the same sample in a study of cytomegalovirus exposure and HLA in healthy donors. The PCR made use of 60 Vbeta and 13 Jbeta primers. Libraries were prepared by immunoSEQ multiplex PCR; TCRdb keeps only in-frame clonotypes and omits some of them. The table shows about 82,000 clones, with about 66% occurring only once. Sequenced sample: PBMCs. The receptors come from a woman between 45 and 60 years old in good health and CMV-seropositive.

CDR3 coding DNA: TGTGCCAGCAGTTACTCGGGGACAGGGCTCGACGAGCAGTACTTC. It yields the protein CASSYSGTGLDEQYF. This chain uses TRBV6-5 with TRBJ2-7; 9 positions match TRBD1. The CDR3 has 15 residues. CDR1 and CDR2 (germline): MNHEY, SVGAGI. The V gene end was trimmed by 0 bases and the J gene end by 5 bases; junction bases not matched to a gene: 5.

This chain links TRBV2 with TRBJ2-5; 7 bases fit TRBD1. CDR1 is SNHLY and CDR2 is FYNNEI in the germline V gene. Losses at the gene ends were 7 bases for V and 11 bases for J; bases not matched to a gene: 13. The CDR3 contains 13 residues. The CDR3 sequence: CASTPDRLGEQYF. CDR3 DNA: TGTGCCAGCACACCGGACAGGCTTGGGGAGCAGTACTTC.